This T cell receptor beta chain derives from a study of lymphopenia after photon versus proton radiotherapy. Whole-study results and caveats: Proton therapy kept repertoires fairly stable, unlike photons, which gained effector/memory cells.

TCRdb's copy holds only in-frame clones and misses some; the assay was immunoSEQ multiplex PCR. The profile shows roughly 53,000 clones, around four fifths of them singletons. Trimming removed 5 bases from V and 3 bases from J, with 14 bases in between. CDR1 is SEHNR, CDR2 FQNEAQ, per germline (reference sequence). The CDR3 has 14 amino acids. Comments on this clone: Its antigen is unknown.

The chain is built from TRBV7-9 and TRBJ2-7; D is possibly TRBD1 or TRBD2 (5 bases each). The material sequenced was peripheral blood, taken from a patient treated with photon-based radiotherapy. The clonotype originates from a man aged 45-65 years with gastric cancer. CDR3 nucleotide sequence: TGTGCCAGCAGCGACGCCGGGGCGGACTACGAGCAGTACTTC. Amino acid sequence: CASSDAGADYEQYF. Supplemented by reference TRBV7-9 and TRBJ2-7, the full variable domain reads DTGVSQNPRHKITKRGQNVTFRCDPISEHNRLYWYRQTLGQGPEFLTYFQNEAQLEKSRLLSDRFSAERPKGSFSTLEIQRTEQGDSAMYLCASSDAGADYEQYFGPGTRLTVT.